This T cell receptor beta chain stems from a study of CD8 T cells in ankylosing spondylitis. Overall study results and limits: Previous work reported some of these motif variants in the synovial fluid and blood of reactive arthritis. Matched ankylosing spondylitis synovial fluid reportedly showed significant enrichment of disease-linked clones. Disease-linked clones were CD8+ and relatively rare in peripheral blood.

TCRdb reprocessed the 5' RACE reads with MiXCR, giving one entry per CDR3 protein. The table lists around 320,000 distinct CDR3 sequences, around 20% of them singletons. Germline CDR1 reads SGHDT; CDR2 reads YYEEEE. V lost 0 bases, J lost 6 bases, and 5 bases stayed unmatched. The length of the CDR3 is 16 residues. Of note for this clonotype: Its antigen is still unknown.

The V call is TRBV5-6, the J call TRBJ2-3, with 12 bases fitting TRBD1. This sequence originates from a female donor with ankylosing spondylitis or in good health (not recorded which). Sample: blood, either unsorted or a sorted T cell fraction (not recorded which). The chain's CDR3 is CASSLAQGQGADTQYF. The CDR3 nucleotides read TGTGCCAGCAGCTTGGCCCAGGGACAGGGGGCCGATACGCAGTATTTT.